The clone carrying this TCR beta chain was seen repeatedly, ten times or more. Its target is unknown. V was pared by 5 bases and J by 4 bases, with 5 bases of the junction left unmatched. The length of the CDR3 is 14 residues. This sample stems from a study of Graves' ophthalmopathy and Graves' hyperthyroidism. Study-wide results and caveats: Most expanded clonotypes in thyroid above 0.001 frequency also showed up in blood.

RNA transcripts served as template for amplifying TCR beta CDR3 sequences. RT-PCR was first run with HTBI primers, then multiplex PCR in a second round. Using its own MiXCR run on the multiplex PCR reads, TCRdb lists one record per CDR3 protein. In the table there are approximately 1.2 million distinct CDR3 sequences, roughly 35% of which are singletons. The sequence was obtained from an adult man with Graves' hyperthyroidism. The chain couples TRBV12-3 or TRBV12-4 to TRBJ1-5; 7 positions agree with TRBD1. Sequenced sample: peripheral blood or thyroid tissue (not recorded which). CDR3 sequence reads: CASSTGTVNQPQHF. The CDR3 DNA is TGTGCCAGCAGTACCGGGACAGTAAATCAGCCCCAGCATTTT.